The source of this T cell receptor (beta chain) is a study of control samples from healthy donors and cancer patients. Clones were read by immunoSEQ multiplex PCR, and TCRdb kept only the in-frame ones, dropping some. The sample shows roughly 130,000 clones, around 93% of them seen only once. The CDR3 is 15 amino acids. Germline CDR1 reads SGDLS; CDR2 reads YYNGEE. This clone was seen once. One end of the junction fails to match germline, which may point to a read error. The TCR comes from a man aged 50 to 60 with head and neck cancer. This chain uses TRBV9 with TRBJ1-2; D gene unclear. The material sequenced was PBMCs. CDR3 DNA: TGTGCCAGCAGCAACAGAGGTTCCGCTAATTATGGCTACACCTTC. The encoded protein is CASSNRGSANYGYTF.